Described below is a single TCR beta chain sequence and its context. Its antigen is not identified. In the original analysis: Because ImmunoSEQ provided only junction sequences with no quality scores, the filtering differed. Sequencing used immunoSEQ multiplex PCR; TCRdb keeps in-frame clones, though not all of them. V, J and clone size are taken as reported in that table, and D and trimming were inferred from the DNA itself. The sample has 2 million or so clones, just under 95% seen once. CDR1 is SEHNR and CDR2 is FQNEAQ in the germline V gene (reference sequence). The CDR3 totals 16 residues. J was trimmed by 2 bases and V by 5 bases; bases with no gene match: 8. This specimen comes from a study of shared clonotypes between healthy human individuals. Whole-study results and caveats: Naive subsets typically showed greater estimated richness than memory subsets. A handful of donors showed sharing of 4.5% to 5% of naive CD4 clonotypes.

Terminally differentiated effector memory CD45RA+ cells were left out of the naive CD8 fraction, which was CD45RO-negative and positively selected for CCR7. Donors had no recently reported acute infections or vaccinations and were HIV-negative. Sequenced sample: naive CD8+ T cells sorted from blood. The chain combines TRBV7-9 with TRBJ2-5; 10 nucleotides match TRBD2. The TCR comes from a man between 18 and 29 years old in good health. The CDR3 DNA follows: TGTGCCAGCAGCCCGAAACTAGCGGGGTTACAAGAGACCCAGTACTTC. Protein sequence: CASSPKLAGLQETQYF.